A selection of T cell receptor beta chains follows, all from one sample in a study of T cells after yellow fever vaccination. In TCRdb, the 5' RACE reads were re-called with MiXCR into one record per CDR3 protein. Here the sample spans 620,000 or so distinct CDR3 sequences, about 17% being singletons. Sequencing used PBMCs, obtained roughly 5 days after the first yellow fever vaccination. The receptors were sampled from a man aged 18 to 30 who received the YFV17D yellow fever vaccine. CDR3s include the opening cysteine and the closing phenylalanine or tryptophan. The order of the fields is V gene, J gene, CDR3 protein.

V gene: TRBV19
J gene: TRBJ1-2
CDR3 protein: CASSIYWEQSYGYTF

V gene: TRBV5-5
J gene: TRBJ2-1
CDR3 protein: CASSPTREQFF

V gene: TRBV4-3
J gene: TRBJ2-3
CDR3 protein: CASSQVYETSDTQYF

V gene: TRBV9
J gene: TRBJ2-1
CDR3 protein: CASSTEGNYNEQFF

V gene: TRBV5-1
J gene: TRBJ2-1
CDR3 protein: CASLGQGYNEQFF

V gene: TRBV11-3
J gene: TRBJ2-2
CDR3 protein: CASSSRSLGELFF

V gene: TRBV5-6
J gene: TRBJ1-6
CDR3 protein: CASQLGRDNSPLHF

V gene: TRBV5-1
J gene: TRBJ2-1
CDR3 protein: CASSLNGDPYNEQFF

V gene: TRBV4-3
J gene: TRBJ2-1
CDR3 protein: CASSQDGGAKNEQFF

V gene: TRBV5-6
J gene: TRBJ1-2
CDR3 protein: CASSPGQSARYGYTF